What follows are 26 T cell receptor beta chains derived from one specimen sequenced in a study of T cell repertoires in cytomegalovirus infection. In TCRdb, the reads were re-called with MiXCR into one record per CDR3 protein. This sample has 290,000 or so distinct CDR3 sequences, with over 20% found just once. The material sequenced was PBMCs. These receptor sequences come from a human donor in good health (CMV status not recorded). Some clones in this sample may be carry-over from other donors' samples.

This chain links TRBV29-1 with TRBJ2-7; 12 bases match TRBD1. CDR1 and CDR2 from the germline V gene are SQVTM and ANQGSEA. Trimming removed 6 bases from V and 5 bases from J; junction bases left unmatched: 5. The CDR3 totals 13 residues. CDR3 amino acids: CSVGGQGADEQYF. CDR3 coding DNA: TGCAGCGTCGGGGGACAGGGGGCGGACGAGCAGTACTTC.

This clonotype has just a few counts. The gene calls are TRBV28 and TRBJ1-2, with TRBD1 matching over 9 bases. Germline V gives CDR1 MDHEN, CDR2 SYDVKM. The CDR3 runs to 13 residues. The V segment lost 6 bases and the J segment 6 bases; nucleotides outside the gene matches: 5. In DNA form, the CDR3 reads TGTGCCAGCAGGGGGACAGGGATTCATGGCTACACCTTC. It encodes CASRGTGIHGYTF.

V is TRBV10-2 and J is TRBJ2-1; D is ambiguous. Germline-derived CDR1 and CDR2 are WSHSY and SAAADI. This CDR3 has 15 residues. V was pared by 3 bases and J by 7 bases, with 16 bases between. The CDR3 nucleotides read TGCGCCAGCAGTGAACCGCCGGGTTTTGCGAATGAGCAGTTCTTC. Encoded protein: CASSEPPGFANEQFF.

V usage is TRBV10-1 and J usage is TRBJ1-1; 11 bases line up with TRBD1. The CDR3 consists of 15 residues. Germline CDR1 WNHNN, CDR2 SYGVQD (reference sequence). Germline trimming cut 1 base from V and 2 bases from J; bases unmatched to any gene: 0. The CDR3 spells CASSEWTGGNTEAFF. As DNA, the CDR3 is TGCGCCAGCAGTGAGTGGACAGGGGGCAACACTGAAGCTTTCTTT.

In this sample, this clonotype turned up many times. The rearrangement joins TRBV7-9 to TRBJ2-4, with 7 positions matching TRBD2. Trimming at V came to 4 bases and at J to 0 bases, leaving 9 bases not matched to a gene. Germline V gene lookup returns CDR1 SEHNR and CDR2 FQNEAQ (reference sequence). This CDR3 is built from 17 residues. CDR3 residues: CASSSGGSSLAKNIQYF. In nucleotides, the CDR3 is TGTGCCAGCAGCTCCGGGGGGTCCTCTTTAGCCAAAAACATTCAGTACTTC.

This chain connects TRBV12-3 or TRBV12-4 to TRBJ1-5; 8 nucleotides line up with TRBD1. The CDR3 has 13 amino acids. V lost 6 bases, J lost 7 bases, and 5 bases stayed unmatched. The CDR3 is CASRGTGEQPQHF. The CDR3 DNA reads TGTGCCAGCAGAGGGACAGGTGAGCAGCCCCAGCATTTT.

This chain connects TRBV6-6 to TRBJ2-7; no reliable D call. V lost 6 bases and J 3 bases, leaving 18 bases between the germline ends. The germline gives CDR1 MNHNY, CDR2 SVGAGI (reference sequence). The length of the CDR3 is 15 residues. The CDR3 DNA follows: TGTGCCAGCAGCGCAGGAAACTGGGCATACTACGAGCAGTACTTC. Protein sequence: CASSAGNWAYYEQYF.

This rearrangement joins TRBV10-3 to TRBJ1-1; 8 positions agree with TRBD1. Trimming at V came to 8 bases and at J to 6 bases, leaving 8 bases not matched to a gene. The CDR3 spans 13 residues. Germline CDR1 is ENHRY and CDR2 is SYGVKD. Written as DNA, the CDR3 is TGTGCCATCCAACTTGACAGGGGAGCTGAAGCTTTCTTT. It yields the protein CAIQLDRGAEAFF.

This clonotype has more than one count but fewer than ten. The chain has TRBV11-2 and TRBJ2-7; the match to TRBD2 covers 10 bases. Germline CDR1 SGHAT, CDR2 FQNNGV. The CDR3 has 15 residues. After removal of 4 bases from V and 3 bases from J, the junction contained 6 bases not matched to a gene. The CDR3: CASSSISGRNYEQYF. CDR3 nucleotide sequence: TGTGCCAGCAGCTCCATTAGCGGGAGGAACTACGAGCAGTACTTC.

This clonotype was detected ten times or more. The V and J genes are TRBV7-8 and TRBJ2-2; 7 bases line up with TRBD2. The germline gives CDR1 SGHVS, CDR2 FQNEAQ. The CDR3 covers 14 residues. The ends lost 2 bases at V and 7 bases at J; junction bases unmatched: 4. The CDR3 protein is CASSLKRDLGELFF. CDR3 DNA sequence: TGTGCCAGCAGCTTAAAGCGGGATCTCGGGGAGCTGTTTTTT. The entire variable domain, with the rest obtained from reference TRBV7-8 and TRBJ2-2, is as follows: GAGVSQSPRYKVAKRGQDVALRCDPISGHVSLFWYQQALGQGPEFLTYFQNEAQLDKSGLPSDRFFAERPEGSVSTLKIQRTQQEDSAVYLCASSLKRDLGELFFGEGSRLTVL.

The chain is built from TRBV28 and TRBJ2-4; D possibly matches TRBD1 or TRBD2 (5 bases each). CDR1 is MDHEN, CDR2 SYDVKM, per germline. V shed 3 bases and J shed 0 bases, with 12 bases lying between them. The CDR3 contains 16 residues. CDR3 in amino acids: CASSFPGRLAKNIQYF. The CDR3 nucleotides read TGTGCCAGCAGTTTCCCAGGGAGACTAGCCAAAAACATTCAGTACTTC. Filled out from reference TRBV28 and TRBJ2-4, the complete variable domain reads DVKVTQSSRYLVKRTGEKVFLECVQDMDHENMFWYRQDPGLGLRLIYFSYDVKMKEKGDIPEGYSVSREKKERFSLILESASTNQTSMYLCASSFPGRLAKNIQYFGAGTRLSVL.

This clonotype was counted only a few times. The V gene is TRBV28, the J gene TRBJ2-7; 12 positions match TRBD1. The CDR3 extends over 13 amino acids. After removal of 8 bases from V and 4 bases from J, the junction contained 3 bases not matched to a gene. Germline V gives CDR1 MDHEN, CDR2 SYDVKM. The CDR3 is CASRDRGLYEQYF. For the CDR3, the DNA is TGTGCCAGCCGGGACAGGGGGCTTTACGAGCAGTACTTC.

This clonotype was observed at least ten times. The chain uses TRBV7-2 and TRBJ2-7; 12 bases are shared with TRBD2. V gave up 7 bases and J gave up 2 bases; unmatched junction bases: 6. Germline loops: CDR1 SGHTA, CDR2 FQGNSA. This CDR3 spans 15 amino acids. CDR3 protein: CASTGLAGGAYEQYF. DNA of the CDR3: TGTGCCAGCACGGGACTAGCGGGCGGGGCCTACGAGCAGTACTTC. Combining the CDR3 with reference TRBV7-2 and TRBJ2-7 gives the whole variable domain GAGVSQSPSNKVTEKGKDVELRCDPISGHTALYWYRQSLGQGLEFLIYFQGNSAPDKSGLPSDRFSAERTGGSVSTLTIQRTQQEDSAVYLCASTGLAGGAYEQYFGPGTRLTVT.

The chain combines TRBV12-3 or TRBV12-4 with TRBJ2-5; no reliable D call. Trimming removed 6 bases at V and 5 bases at J, with 10 bases between. This CDR3 has 12 residues. CDR3 residues: CASSLDWETQYF. The DNA of the CDR3 is TGTGCCAGCAGCCTCGACTGGGAGACCCAGTACTTC.

The gene calls are TRBV15 and TRBJ1-5; D uncertain. V lost 1 base to trimming and J lost 2 bases, with 6 bases between them. This CDR3 contains 14 residues. CDR1 is LNHNV, CDR2 YYDKDF, per germline (reference sequence). The CDR3 DNA is TGTGCCACCAGCAGAGCCTTACGCAATCAGCCCCAGCATTTT. The encoded protein is CATSRALRNQPQHF.

This clonotype showed up many times. The genes are TRBV7-8 and TRBJ2-5, with 7 bases matching TRBD1. The length of the CDR3 is 15 residues. Trimming took 5 bases from V and 5 from J; bases not matched to a gene: 11. The V gene's germline CDR1 is SGHVS and CDR2 FQNEAQ. The CDR3 loop reads CASSLGQAQRETQYF. Here the CDR3 DNA reads TGTGCCAGCAGCCTCGGACAGGCCCAACGGGAGACCCAGTACTTC.

This clonotype was observed a handful of times. V usage is TRBV14 and J usage is TRBJ2-5, with 13 bases fitting TRBD2. CDR3 length: 17 residues. The germline V gene encodes CDR1 SGHDN and CDR2 FVKESK. The V segment lost 2 bases and the J segment 1 base; nucleotides outside the gene matches: 4. The CDR3 sequence is CASSQRTSGSVQETQYF. As DNA, the CDR3 is TGTGCCAGCAGCCAAAGGACTAGCGGGAGTGTCCAAGAGACCCAGTACTTC.

The chain uses TRBV11-2 and TRBJ1-2, with 8 bases identical to TRBD1. The CDR3 extends over 16 amino acids. J lost 4 bases, V lost 2 bases, and 9 bases had no gene match. Looked up from germline, CDR1 is SGHAT and CDR2 is FQNNGV. The CDR3 DNA is TGTGCCAGCAGCTTAAAGACAGGGGAGTTGGGCTATGGCTACACCTTC. It yields the protein CASSLKTGELGYGYTF.

The chain has TRBV20-1 and TRBJ2-3, with unresolved D. The CDR3 totals 11 residues. The V end was cut by 3 bases, the J end by 2 bases, with 3 bases between. CDR1 DFQATT and CDR2 SNEGSKA come from the germline V gene (reference sequence). The CDR3 bases are TGCAGTGCTAGTAACACAGATACGCAGTATTTT. As protein: CSASNTDTQYF.

The gene calls are TRBV7-2 and TRBJ1-6; a weak D match, TRBD1 (5 bases). Per the germline V gene, CDR1 is SGHTA and CDR2 is FQGNSA. There are 15 residues in the CDR3. V was trimmed by 4 bases and J by 6 bases, leaving 13 bases between them. The CDR3 nucleotides read TGTGCCAGCAGCTATGGGACCGGAGGTAATTCACCCCTCCACTTT. Amino acids: CASSYGTGGNSPLHF.

The CDR3 protein is CATGQADTQYF. The CDR3 DNA reads as TGTGCCACTGGGCAGGCGGATACGCAGTATTTT. The genes are TRBV28 and TRBJ2-3; D unresolved. This CDR3 is 11 amino acids long. V was clipped by 10 bases and J by 6 bases, with 11 bases between them. Germline V gene lookup returns CDR1 MDHEN and CDR2 SYDVKM.

Ten or more counts support this clonotype. V usage is TRBV7-9 and J usage is TRBJ2-3, with TRBD2 matching over 7 bases. CDR1 is SEHNR and CDR2 is FQNEAQ in the germline V gene (reference sequence). The ends lost 5 bases at V and 3 bases at J; junction bases unmatched: 11. The CDR3 length is 16 residues. CDR3 nucleotides: TGTGCCAGCAGCCCAAGAGGCGGGAGCACGACAGATACGCAGTATTTT. Its protein product is CASSPRGGSTTDTQYF.

The chain carries TRBV28 and TRBJ2-7; D is unresolved. The V and J ends lost 3 bases and 1 base respectively, with 10 bases between them. The CDR3 runs to 14 residues. CDR1 is MDHEN, CDR2 SYDVKM, per germline. Here the CDR3 reads CASSFPRRSYEQYF. CDR3 DNA sequence: TGTGCCAGCAGTTTCCCCAGGAGATCCTACGAGCAGTACTTC. The variable domain in full, with the rest retrieved from reference TRBV28 and TRBJ2-7, is DVKVTQSSRYLVKRTGEKVFLECVQDMDHENMFWYRQDPGLGLRLIYFSYDVKMKEKGDIPEGYSVSREKKERFSLILESASTNQTSMYLCASSFPRRSYEQYFGPGTRLTVT.

The sample holds many counts of this clonotype. The V and J genes are TRBV11-2 and TRBJ2-7, with 14 bases identical to TRBD2. The CDR3 runs 17 residues. V dropped 5 bases and J dropped 1; count of bases not matched to a gene: 7. The germline V gene encodes CDR1 SGHAT and CDR2 FQNNGV. CDR3 in DNA: TGTGCCAGCAGCCTGGGACTAGCGGGAGTTACTTCCTACGAGCAGTACTTC. Its translation: CASSLGLAGVTSYEQYF.

The chain employs TRBV29-1 and TRBJ2-1; possible D gene TRBD2, 7 bases. CDR3 length equals 16 residues. The V gene lost 2 bases and the J gene lost 4 bases, with 18 bases spanning the gap. Germline V gives CDR1 SQVTM, CDR2 ANQGSEA. CDR3 sequence: CSVEWGGPYKYNEQFF. The CDR3 nucleotides are TGCAGCGTTGAATGGGGGGGCCCGTATAAATACAATGAGCAGTTCTTC.

This clonotype was counted ten times or more. The chain couples TRBV12-3 or TRBV12-4 to TRBJ1-1, with no clear D. V gave up 3 bases and J gave up 0 bases, with 8 bases separating them. This CDR3 spans 14 amino acids. CDR3 nucleotide sequence: TGTGCCAGCAGTTTCCGGGCCCTGAACACTGAAGCTTTCTTT. Encoded protein: CASSFRALNTEAFF.